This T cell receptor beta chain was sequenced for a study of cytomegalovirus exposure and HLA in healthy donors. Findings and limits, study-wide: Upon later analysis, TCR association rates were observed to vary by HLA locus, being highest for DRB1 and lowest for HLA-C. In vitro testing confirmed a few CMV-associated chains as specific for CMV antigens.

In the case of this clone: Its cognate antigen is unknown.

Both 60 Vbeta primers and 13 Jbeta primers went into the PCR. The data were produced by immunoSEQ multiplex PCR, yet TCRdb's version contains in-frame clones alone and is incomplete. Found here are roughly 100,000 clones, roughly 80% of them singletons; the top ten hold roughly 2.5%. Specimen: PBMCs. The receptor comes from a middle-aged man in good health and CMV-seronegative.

CDR3 protein: CASSGLQGGADTQYF. CDR3 in DNA: TGTGCCAGCAGTGGTCTCCAGGGAGGGGCAGATACGCAGTATTTT. The rearrangement links TRBV2 to TRBJ2-3, with 7 bases matching TRBD2. Trimming at V came to 4 bases and at J to 4 bases, leaving 8 bases not matched to a gene. The CDR3 sequence is 15 residues long. Germline CDR1 and CDR2: SNHLY and FYNNEI.